The clone carrying this TCR beta chain came up a few times. Antigen: not known. As every portion of the isolated RNA was reverse transcribed, the sequencing read expressed TCRB transcripts. Only in-frame clones appear in the TCRdb table, and some are missing; sequencing was by immunoSEQ multiplex PCR. This sample carries 500,000 to 700,000 clones, roughly 15% of them seen once, and the ten largest clones take 0.093%. This sample is drawn from a study of beta chain features in type 1 diabetes. Study-level findings and limits: Within the patient group, naive, central memory and Treg TCRB repertoires appeared more similar to each other than within healthy donors.

This CDR3 has 11 residues. The V and J ends lost 3 bases and 4 bases respectively, with 6 bases between them. Germline V gene data show CDR1 as SQVTM and CDR2 as ANQGSEA. The rearrangement uses TRBV29-1 and TRBJ1-1; D gene unclear. The receptor's source is a man aged 18 to 35 in good health. The source material was naive CD4+ T cells from blood. CDR3 sequence reads: CSVDRSTEAFF. The DNA for the CDR3 is TGCAGCGTTGATCGTTCCACTGAAGCTTTCTTT.